This record looks at one T cell receptor (beta chain) sequence and its context. This sample was included in a study of blood T cells in healthy people across ages. The second PCR ran roughly 7 to 11 cycles with a sample-barcoded 5' primer and J-beta primers. Each CDR3 protein gets one entry after TCRdb re-called the 5' RACE reads with MiXCR. The profile covers about 1.4 million distinct CDR3 sequences, with approximately 63% appearing a single time and over 5% taken by the ten largest. From germline, CDR1 is MNHEY and CDR2 SVGAGI. This CDR3 spans 15 amino acids. The germline V and J ends were trimmed by 6 bases and 5 bases, with 19 bases remaining between them.

The TCR sequence derives from a man younger than 35 in good health. The sequenced material came from blood. V is TRBV6-5 and J is TRBJ2-5; a weak D match, TRBD2 (5 bases). The CDR3 coding sequence is TGTGCCAGCAGAACATCACGGGGATATTGGGAGACCCAGTACTTC. Its protein product is CASRTSRGYWETQYF.